This section outlines one TCR beta chain sequence together with its context. V shed 2 bases, J shed 14 bases, and the junction held 8 bases outside the gene matches. Germline values: CDR1 SQVTM, CDR2 ANQGSEA. This CDR3 region has 12 residues. The sample originates from a study of CD8 T cells in Susac syndrome. Random hexamers primed reverse transcription of 0.5 to 1 ug RNA. TCRdb fed the immunoSEQ multiplex PCR reads into MiXCR, producing one record per CDR3 protein. The repertoire holds roughly 200,000 distinct CDR3 sequences, with about 94% as singletons. The J gene is TRBJ2-1, the V gene TRBV29-1, with TRBD2 matching over 8 bases. This sequence originates from a human donor with Susac syndrome. Input material: CD4+ T cells from PBMCs. The CDR3 reads CSVETAGTREFF. The CDR3, as DNA: TGCAGCGTTGAAACGGCCGGGACTAGAGAGTTCTTC.